This TCR beta chain derives from a study of shared clonotypes between healthy human individuals. Naive CD8 isolation took CD45RO-negative cells positively selected for CCR7 and excluded terminally differentiated effector memory CD45RA+ cells. TCRdb's copy holds only in-frame clones and misses some; the assay was immunoSEQ multiplex PCR. The sample has about 1,800,000 clones, around 96% seen once. The clonotype comes from a man aged 18 to 35 in good health. The sample was naive CD8+ T cells sorted from blood.

The CDR3 loop reads CASSLVSGEPTDTQYF. Written as DNA, the CDR3 is TGTGCCAGCAGTCTTGTCAGCGGGGAGCCCACAGATACGCAGTATTTT. The chain is built from TRBV14 and TRBJ2-3; 7 bases agree with TRBD2. With V trimmed by 6 bases and J by 2 bases, 11 bases remained unmatched. This CDR3 contains 16 residues. Germline loops: CDR1 SGHDN, CDR2 FVKESK.